Following are 11 T cell receptor beta chains from one sample sequenced in a study of cytomegalovirus exposure and HLA in healthy donors. Amplification used 60 Vbeta primers and 13 Jbeta primers. Sequenced by immunoSEQ multiplex PCR; TCRdb stores in-frame clones only, minus some. This repertoire shows about 210,000 clones, roughly four fifths found once; its top ten account for around 9.6%. The sequencing sample was made of PBMCs. These receptors were collected from a woman in her forties or fifties in good health and CMV-seropositive.

In its sample, this clone was seen once. The chain uses TRBV7-8 and TRBJ2-5; 9 bases fit TRBD1. The DNA end is more similar to TRBJ2-7, so the J call may be wrong. CDR1 is SGHVS and CDR2 is FQNEAQ in the germline V gene. The CDR3 loop spans 15 amino acids. The CDR3 region has the DNA TGTGCCAGCAGCTCCCGGACAGGGGACTCCTACGAGCAGTACTTC. This encodes CASSSRTGDSYEQYF.

The rearrangement links TRBV6-5 to TRBJ2-3; perhaps TRBD1 as D (7 bases). The V gene lost 7 bases and the J gene lost 4 bases, with 15 bases spanning the gap. The CDR3 is made up of 14 amino acids. Germline assignment: CDR1 MNHEY and CDR2 SVGAGI. The CDR3 is CASKRQGEADTQYF. CDR3 coding DNA: TGTGCCAGCAAAAGGCAGGGGGAGGCAGATACGCAGTATTTT.

The chain uses TRBV7-2 and TRBJ2-1, with 7 bases matching TRBD2. CDR3 size: 13 residues. In germline, CDR1 is SGHTA, CDR2 FQGNSA. The V segment lost 7 bases and the J segment 7 bases; nucleotides outside the gene matches: 7. The DNA for the CDR3 is TGTGCCAGCAAACCACTAGCGAGGAATGAGCAGTTCTTC. As protein: CASKPLARNEQFF.

The chain couples TRBV25-1 to TRBJ1-1; D gene uncertain. The CDR3 has 14 residues. The ends were cut back, 5 bases at V and 3 bases at J, with 13 bases in the middle. The germline V gene has CDR1 MGHDK and CDR2 SYGVNS. The DNA for the CDR3 is TGTGCCAGCAGTAGCCCCGACAAATACACTGAAGCTTTCTTT. It specifies CASSSPDKYTEAFF.

CDR3 DNA sequence: TGTGCCAGCAGCGTTGAACGGGGACAGGGCACAGATACGCAGTATTTT. Residues: CASSVERGQGTDTQYF. This chain links TRBV9 with TRBJ2-3; 8 bases match TRBD1. This CDR3 is built from 16 residues. V lost 2 bases, J lost 1 base, and 6 bases stayed unmatched. Germline V gene sequence: CDR1 SGDLS, CDR2 YYNGEE.

The chain combines TRBV11-2 with TRBJ2-7; 9 nucleotides line up with TRBD1. Trimming took 5 bases from V and 2 from J; bases not matched to a gene: 4. The CDR3 length is 14 residues. In germline, CDR1 is SGHAT, CDR2 FQNNGV. The CDR3 DNA reads as TGTGCCAGCAGCCCCGGACAGGGGCCCTACGAGCAGTACTTC. Amino acid sequence: CASSPGQGPYEQYF.

With respect to this clone: Compared with germline, one end of the junction differs, possibly owing to a read error. J is TRBJ1-2 and V is TRBV4-2; D is unresolved. Per germline, CDR1 LGHNA and CDR2 YNFKEQ. The CDR3 consists of 15 residues. CDR3 loop: CASGQDSQQEEGYTF. DNA for the CDR3: TGTGCCAGCGGCCAAGATTCCCAGCAAGAGGAGGGCTACACCTTC.

The V gene is TRBV11-3, the J gene TRBJ2-3; a weak D match, TRBD2 (5 bases). The CDR3 is 18 residues long. Germline assignment: CDR1 SGHNT and CDR2 YENEEA. V was cut by 1 base and J by 3 bases, with 20 bases left in between. In DNA form, the CDR3 reads TGTGCCAGCAGCTTAGCAATCTGGGGAGTTGATGAAACAGATACGCAGTATTTT. Protein product: CASSLAIWGVDETDTQYF.

The rearrangement links TRBV29-1 to TRBJ2-5; D is undetermined. V lost 4 bases and J 5 bases, leaving 14 bases between the germline ends. Germline values: CDR1 SQVTM, CDR2 ANQGSEA. There are 13 residues in the CDR3. The CDR3 DNA reads TGCAGCGTTGGGGTTTCTCAGAGGGAGACCCAGTACTTC. Its translation is CSVGVSQRETQYF.

V is TRBV9 and J is TRBJ2-7, with D perhaps TRBD1 (7 bases). Per germline, CDR1 SGDLS and CDR2 YYNGEE. The CDR3 runs to 15 residues. The V end lost 3 bases, the J end lost 0 bases, and 13 bases lay between the germline ends. DNA for the CDR3: TGTGCCAGCAGCGGGAGGGACAGAAGCTCCTACGAGCAGTACTTC. It codes for CASSGRDRSSYEQYF.

The rearrangement joins TRBV9 to TRBJ2-2, with 7 bases that match TRBD2. J gave up 4 bases and V 4 bases, and 13 bases lay outside the gene matches. The CDR3 is 17 residues long. Germline V gene data show CDR1 as SGDLS and CDR2 as YYNGEE. The CDR3, as DNA: TGTGCCAGCAGCAACCGATTAGCGGGCCGGGGCACCGGGGAGCTGTTTTTT. It yields the protein CASSNRLAGRGTGELFF.